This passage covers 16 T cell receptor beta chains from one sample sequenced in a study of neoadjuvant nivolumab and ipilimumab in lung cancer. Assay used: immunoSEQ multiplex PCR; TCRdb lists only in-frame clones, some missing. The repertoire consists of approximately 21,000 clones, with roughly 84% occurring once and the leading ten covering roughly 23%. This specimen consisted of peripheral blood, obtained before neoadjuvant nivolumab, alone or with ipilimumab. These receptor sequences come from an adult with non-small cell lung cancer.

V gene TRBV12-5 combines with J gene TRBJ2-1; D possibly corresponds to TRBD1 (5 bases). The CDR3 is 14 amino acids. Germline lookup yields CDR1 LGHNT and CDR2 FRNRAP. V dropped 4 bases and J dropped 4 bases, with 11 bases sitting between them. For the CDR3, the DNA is TGTGCTAGTGGTTCGGTAGGGGCTTACAATGAGCAGTTCTTC. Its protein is CASGSVGAYNEQFF.

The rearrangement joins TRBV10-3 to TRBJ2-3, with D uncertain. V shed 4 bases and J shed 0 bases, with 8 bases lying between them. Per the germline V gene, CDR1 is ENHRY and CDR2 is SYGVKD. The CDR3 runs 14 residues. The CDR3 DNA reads TGTGCCATCAGTGGGGTCGCTAGCACAGATACGCAGTATTTT. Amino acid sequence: CAISGVASTDTQYF.

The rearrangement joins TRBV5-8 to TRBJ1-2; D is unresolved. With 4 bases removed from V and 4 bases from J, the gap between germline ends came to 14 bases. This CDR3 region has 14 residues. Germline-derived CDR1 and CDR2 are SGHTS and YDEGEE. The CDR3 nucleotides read TGTGCCAGCAGCCGCCGATTTGCAAGCTATGGCTACACCTTC. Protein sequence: CASSRRFASYGYTF.

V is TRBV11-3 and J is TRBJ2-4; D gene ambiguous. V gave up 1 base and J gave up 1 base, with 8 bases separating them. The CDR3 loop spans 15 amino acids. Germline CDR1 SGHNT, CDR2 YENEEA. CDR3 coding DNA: TGTGCCAGCAGCTTAGGGGTACAGGCCAAAAACATTCAGTACTTC. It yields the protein CASSLGVQAKNIQYF. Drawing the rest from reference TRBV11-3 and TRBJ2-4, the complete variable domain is EAGVVQSPRYKIIEKKQPVAFWCNPISGHNTLYWYLQNLGQGPELLIRYENEEAVDDSQLPKDRFSAERLKGVDSTLKIQPAELGDSAVYLCASSLGVQAKNIQYFGAGTRLSVL.

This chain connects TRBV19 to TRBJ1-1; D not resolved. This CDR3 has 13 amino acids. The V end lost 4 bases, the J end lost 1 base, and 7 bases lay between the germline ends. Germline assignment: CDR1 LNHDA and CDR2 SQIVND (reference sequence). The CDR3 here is CASSTSGNTEAFF. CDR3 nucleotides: TGTGCCAGTAGTACCTCAGGGAACACTGAAGCTTTCTTT.

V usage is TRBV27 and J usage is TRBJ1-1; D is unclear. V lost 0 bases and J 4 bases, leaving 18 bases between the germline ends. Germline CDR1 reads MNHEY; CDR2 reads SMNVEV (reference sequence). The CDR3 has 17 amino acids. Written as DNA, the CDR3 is TGTGCCAGCAGTTTATCGTGGGATCCGAGATTGGGCACTGAAGCTTTCTTT. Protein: CASSLSWDPRLGTEAFF.

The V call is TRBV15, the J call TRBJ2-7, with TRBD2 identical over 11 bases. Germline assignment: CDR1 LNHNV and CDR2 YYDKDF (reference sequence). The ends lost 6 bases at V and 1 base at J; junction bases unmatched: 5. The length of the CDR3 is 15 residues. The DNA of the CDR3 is TGTGCCACCAGGGCTCTAGCGGGAGGATCCTACGAGCAGTACTTC. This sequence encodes CATRALAGGSYEQYF.

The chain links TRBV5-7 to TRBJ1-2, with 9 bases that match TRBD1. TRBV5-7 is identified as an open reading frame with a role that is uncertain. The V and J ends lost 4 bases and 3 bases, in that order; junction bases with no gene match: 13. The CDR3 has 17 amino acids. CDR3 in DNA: TGTGCCAGCAGCCTCGGGGACAGGGCGAAAGTCGACTATGGCTACACCTTC. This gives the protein CASSLGDRAKVDYGYTF.

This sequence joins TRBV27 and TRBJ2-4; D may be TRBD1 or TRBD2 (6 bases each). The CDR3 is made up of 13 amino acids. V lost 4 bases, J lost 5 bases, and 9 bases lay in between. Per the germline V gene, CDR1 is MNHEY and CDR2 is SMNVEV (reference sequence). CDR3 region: CASSWGAENIQYF. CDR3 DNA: TGTGCCAGCAGTTGGGGGGCAGAAAACATTCAGTACTTC.

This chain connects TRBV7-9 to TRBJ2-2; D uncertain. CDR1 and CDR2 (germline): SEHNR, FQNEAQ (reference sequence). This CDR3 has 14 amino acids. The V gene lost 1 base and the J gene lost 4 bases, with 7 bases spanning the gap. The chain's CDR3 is CASSLGTGTGELFF. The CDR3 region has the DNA TGTGCCAGCAGCTTAGGGACGGGCACCGGGGAGCTGTTTTTT.

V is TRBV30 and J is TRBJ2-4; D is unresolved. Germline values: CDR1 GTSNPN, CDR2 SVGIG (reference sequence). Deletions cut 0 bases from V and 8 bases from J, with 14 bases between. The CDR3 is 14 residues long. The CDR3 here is CAWSVGRVMDIQYF. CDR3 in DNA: TGTGCCTGGAGTGTTGGACGGGTCATGGACATTCAGTACTTC.

The CDR3 DNA follows: TGTGCCAGCTCACCAGAGCAGGGGTGGACCACCGGGGAGCTGTTTTTT. It encodes CASSPEQGWTTGELFF. V is TRBV18 and J is TRBJ2-2; D is possibly TRBD1 (6 bases). This CDR3 has 16 amino acids. The ends were cut back, 2 bases at V and 4 bases at J, with 14 bases in the middle. The germline V gene encodes CDR1 KGHSH and CDR2 LQKENI. Based on the CDR3 plus reference TRBV18 and TRBJ2-2, the full variable domain is NAGVMQNPRHLVRRRGQEARLRCSPMKGHSHVYWYRQLPEEGLKFMVYLQKENIIDESGMPKERFSAEFPKEGPSILRIQQVVRGDSAAYFCASSPEQGWTTGELFFGEGSRLTVL.

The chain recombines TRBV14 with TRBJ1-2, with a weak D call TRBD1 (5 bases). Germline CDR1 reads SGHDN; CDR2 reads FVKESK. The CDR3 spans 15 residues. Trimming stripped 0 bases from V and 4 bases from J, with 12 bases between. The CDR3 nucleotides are TGTGCCAGCAGCCAAGACCTAAGGGGCAGCTATGGCTACACCTTC. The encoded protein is CASSQDLRGSYGYTF.

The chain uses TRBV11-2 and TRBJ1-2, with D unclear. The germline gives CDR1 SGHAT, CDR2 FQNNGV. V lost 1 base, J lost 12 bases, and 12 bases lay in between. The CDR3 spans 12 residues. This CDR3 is CASSLAAGTDTF. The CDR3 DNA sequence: TGTGCCAGCAGCTTAGCTGCGGGAACGGACACCTTC.

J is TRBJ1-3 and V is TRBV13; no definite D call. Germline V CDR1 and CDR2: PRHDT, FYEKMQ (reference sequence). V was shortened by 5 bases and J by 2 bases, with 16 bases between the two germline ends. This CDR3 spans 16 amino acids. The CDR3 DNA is TGTGCCAGCAGCCCGGTCGACTCCTTTCCTGGAAACACCATATATTTT. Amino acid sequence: CASSPVDSFPGNTIYF. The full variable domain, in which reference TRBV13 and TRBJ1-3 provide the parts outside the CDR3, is AAGVIQSPRHLIKEKRETATLKCYPIPRHDTVYWYQQGPGQDPQFLISFYEKMQSDKGSIPDRFSAQQFSDYHSELNMSSLELGDSALYFCASSPVDSFPGNTIYFGEGSWLTVV.

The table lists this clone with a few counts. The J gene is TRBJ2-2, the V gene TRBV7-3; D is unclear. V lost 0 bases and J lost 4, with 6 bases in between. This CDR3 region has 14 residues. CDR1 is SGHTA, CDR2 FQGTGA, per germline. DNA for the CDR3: TGTGCCAGCAGCTTAACCGACCCCACCGGGGAGCTGTTTTTT. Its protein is CASSLTDPTGELFF.